One TCR beta chain is described in this entry. This clone occurred a few times. No cognate antigen has been identified for it. Base qualities are missing; no much larger clone stands one base away. TCRbeta CDR3 regions were amplified from genomic DNA using the immunoSEQ Assay, a bias-controlled multiplex PCR. In the paper's pipeline: Within the assay, amplification of reference gene primers was used to estimate how many nucleated cells each sample contained. To quantify the absolute abundance of each unique TCRbeta CDR3 rearrangement, sequence reads were collapsed and filtered. Productive Simpson clonality was computed per sample as the square root of Simpson's diversity index over productive rearrangements. TCRdb mirrors the immuneACCESS table, restricted to in-frame sequences. Some clones are absent from its copies; in checked studies, under half trace to an unresolved V gene, and the reason for the others is unknown. V, J and clone size derive from that table, while D and trimming were established from the DNA sequence. The sample includes about 150,000 clones, with roughly three quarters observed a single time. The ten largest clonotypes hold less than 4.5% of the sample.

The sample comes from a study of blood T cell repertoires in COVID-19 (dated by TCRdb to the early 2020s). Looking at the study overall: Samples covering the acute and convalescent phases of COVID-19 were provided by collaborators in the United States, Italy and Spain. The prospective study material was composed of cDNA or gDNA derived from T cells, B-cell-depleted T cells, or PBMCs. Deeply sampled blood TCRbeta repertoires from subjects exposed to, actively infected with, or recovered from COVID-19 were included in the dataset. The repertoires were released in a freely available public database intended as a resource for research on the immune response to SARS-CoV-2. Samples were obtained from the ongoing ImmuneRACE study (first 160 participants) and from over 1,000 subjects provided by 6 global collaborators. A de-identified subject ID, COVID-19 status, age in years and sex were almost always included in the sample metadata. Where available, HLA class I and class II types were taken from metadata supplied by the sample provider and were not determined by assay-based typing.

CDR1 SGHVS and CDR2 FNYEAQ are derived from the germline V gene. From cysteine to phenylalanine, the CDR3 is 16 amino acids long. The DNA shown is the 48-base CDR3, in frame from base 1. At the junction V is shortened by 1 base and J by 6 bases, with 19 bases in between. Summary of the overall study and its limitations: How much clinical and demographic metadata was included differed by source and by participant, and the metadata was provided uncurated.

Collaborating institutions collected whole blood in K2EDTA tubes following their own protocols. For TCRbeta analysis, collaborators shipped samples in one of three forms: frozen whole blood, isolated PBMCs, or DNA extracted from either of those sample types. The specimen sequenced was peripheral blood. The chain links TRBV7-6 with TRBJ2-7; the best D guess is TRBD1, with 5 bases matching. This TCR was sampled from a man in his 60s with acute or convalescent COVID-19. The nucleotide sequence reads as follows: TGTGCCAGCAGCTTAGGACCGGCCCTTTGGGGCGCCGAGCAGTACTTC. Its protein is CASSLGPALWGAEQYF.